This T cell receptor (beta chain) was obtained from a study of blood T cell repertoires in COVID-19. Study in general: Sources were T cells, B-cell-depleted T cells, or PBMCs; the material itself was cDNA or gDNA.

The assay was immunoSEQ multiplex PCR, and TCRdb's table has in-frame clones only and misses some. This sample has approximately 92,000 clones, with over 80% found just once. Trimming cost V 4 bases and J 8 bases; bases outside gene matches: 2. CDR1 and CDR2 (germline): MNHEY, SVGAGI. This CDR3 has 12 residues. V and J are TRBV6-5 and TRBJ1-2; 9 bases are shared with TRBD1. This receptor was taken from a man in his sixties or seventies with active or convalescent COVID-19. The sample taken for sequencing was peripheral blood. In DNA, the CDR3 is TGTGCCAGCAGTTCGACAGGGGGAGGCTACACCTTC. It is translated as CASSSTGGGYTF.